This entry lists 20 T cell receptor beta chains sequenced from one sample in a study of blood T cell repertoires in COVID-19 (dated by TCRdb to the early 2020s). The library was made by the immunoSEQ multiplex PCR assay. Entries here come from immuneACCESS through TCRdb and include only in-frame sequences with V and J called. Some clones fail to appear in such tables; in the studies checked, an unresolved V gene covers under half of the shortfall, and the cause of the remainder is unknown. The sample profile shows roughly 290,000 clones; around 87% of them were found once. The top ten clones comprise around 7.8% of the sample. Sequences were obtained from peripheral blood. The source of these receptors is a woman aged 45-60 years who had recovered from COVID-19.

This CDR3 is CASSYWASGSVTYEQYF. In DNA, the CDR3 is TGTGCCAGCAGTTACTGGGCTAGCGGGAGTGTCACCTACGAGCAGTACTTC. J is TRBJ2-7 and V is TRBV6-2 or TRBV6-3; 10 bases match TRBD2. From germline, CDR1 is MNHEY and CDR2 SVGEGT. Trimming at V came to 1 base and at J to 2 bases, leaving 8 bases not matched to a gene. This CDR3 region has 17 residues.

This clone was seen only a few times. The rearrangement uses TRBV6-5 and TRBJ2-7; weak D call: TRBD1 (6 bases). The CDR3 contains 14 residues. Per the germline V gene, CDR1 is MNHEY and CDR2 is SVGAGI. The ends were cut back, 4 bases at V and 6 bases at J, with 16 bases in the middle. CDR3 sequence: CASSSTGFLSEQYF. CDR3 DNA: TGTGCCAGCAGTTCGACAGGTTTCCTGAGCGAGCAGTACTTC.

The V gene is TRBV2, the J gene TRBJ2-2; TRBD1 might be the D (6 bases). CDR1 SNHLY and CDR2 FYNNEI come from the germline V gene. With 5 bases removed from V and 0 bases from J, the gap between germline ends came to 10 bases. This CDR3 region has 15 residues. CDR3 sequence (DNA): TGTGCCAGCAGTAAAGACAGGACGAACACCGGGGAGCTGTTTTTT. This gives the protein CASSKDRTNTGELFF.

The chain employs TRBV6-4 and TRBJ1-5, with D perhaps matching TRBD1 (6 bases). Germline V CDR1 and CDR2: MRHNA, SNTAGT. The CDR3 loop spans 14 amino acids. V lost 7 bases, J lost 7 bases, and 17 bases lay in between. In nucleotides, the CDR3 is TGTGCCAGCACCCACCGGGACAAGGCCCAGCCCCAGCATTTT. This sequence encodes CASTHRDKAQPQHF.

The chain combines TRBV5-6 with TRBJ2-7, with D possibly TRBD1 on 6 matching bases. The ends were cut back, 0 bases at V and 3 bases at J, with 10 bases in the middle. The CDR3 has 14 residues. Per the germline V gene, CDR1 is SGHDT and CDR2 is YYEEEE. CDR3 sequence: CASSLDRVGYEQYF. CDR3 DNA sequence: TGTGCCAGCAGCTTGGACAGGGTCGGCTACGAGCAGTACTTC.

This clone was observed a single time. The rearrangement joins TRBV28 to TRBJ2-7, with 7 bases lining up with TRBD1. V lost 10 bases, J lost 1 base, and 7 bases stayed unmatched. Looked up from germline, CDR1 is MDHEN and CDR2 is SYDVKM. The CDR3 consists of 13 residues. The CDR3 sequence is CATRDSGSYEQYF. CDR3 DNA: TGTGCCACCCGGGACAGTGGATCCTACGAGCAGTACTTC.

The CDR3 reads CASSRTGAARGYTF. Written as DNA, the CDR3 is TGTGCCAGCAGTCGAACAGGGGCCGCACGCGGCTACACCTTC. V is TRBV6-5 and J is TRBJ1-2; 7 bases map to TRBD1. This CDR3 contains 14 residues. The germline V gene encodes CDR1 MNHEY and CDR2 SVGAGI. With V trimmed by 5 bases and J by 8 bases, 11 bases remained unmatched.

The chain carries TRBV6-5 and TRBJ1-1; no reliable D call. Germline V lookup: CDR1 MNHEY, CDR2 SVGAGI. There are 14 residues in the CDR3. Trimming shortened V by 5 bases and J by 1 base, and 11 bases separated the two germline ends. CDR3 nucleotides: TGTGCCAGCAGTCTTTATCCGAGGAACACTGAAGCTTTCTTT. Translated: CASSLYPRNTEAFF.

The chain employs TRBV5-4 and TRBJ1-2, with TRBD1 as a possible D gene (5 bases). This CDR3 has 13 amino acids. Per germline, CDR1 SGHNT and CDR2 YYREEE (reference sequence). Trimming cost V 0 bases and J 2 bases, with 5 bases left between them. In DNA form, the CDR3 reads TGTGCCAGCAGCTTGGACAGGAACTATGGCTACACCTTC. Protein product: CASSLDRNYGYTF.

The V gene is TRBV6-5, the J gene TRBJ2-3; 7 positions agree with TRBD2. With 7 bases clipped from V and 9 bases from J, the junction kept 13 bases outside the gene matches. CDR1 and CDR2 (germline): MNHEY, SVGAGI. This CDR3 spans 14 amino acids. The CDR3 DNA follows: TGTGCCAGCAACGAGCGGGGCCCTAGGGACACGCAGTATTTT. The encoded protein is CASNERGPRDTQYF.

The gene calls are TRBV20-1 and TRBJ2-7, with a tentative D call TRBD1 (6 bases). Germline CDR1 reads DFQATT; CDR2 reads SNEGSKA (reference sequence). The length of the CDR3 is 15 residues. Between the trimmed V and J ends, which lost 3 bases and 5 bases, there was a span of 20 bases. This CDR3 reads CSASPVRQGFDEQYF. The DNA of the CDR3 is TGCAGTGCTAGTCCTGTTCGGCAGGGGTTTGACGAGCAGTACTTC.

The CDR3 protein is CATSQEIGRGPQDSINIQYF. The CDR3 DNA follows: TGTGCCACCAGCCAAGAAATTGGGAGGGGCCCCCAGGATTCTATAAACATTCAGTACTTC. The V call is TRBV15, the J call TRBJ2-4, with 7 bases fitting TRBD2. The CDR3 consists of 20 residues. Losses at the gene ends were 5 bases for V and 6 bases for J; bases not matched to a gene: 25. Germline V gene data show CDR1 as LNHNV and CDR2 as YYDKDF (reference sequence). Supplemented by reference TRBV15 and TRBJ2-4, the full variable domain reads DAMVIQNPRYQVTQFGKPVTLSCSQTLNHNVMYWYQQKSSQAPKLLFHYYDKDFNNEADTPDNFQSRRPNTSFCFLDIRSPGLGDTAMYLCATSQEIGRGPQDSINIQYFGAGTRLSVL.

This clone has only one observation. The chain has TRBV4-1 and TRBJ2-1; D is possibly TRBD1 (6 bases). V lost 2 bases and J 5 bases, leaving 13 bases between the germline ends. The CDR3 sequence is 15 residues long. The germline V gene has CDR1 MGHRA and CDR2 YSYEKL. CDR3 in DNA: TGCGCCAGCAGCCAAAGGGCAGGGGACAACAATGAGCAGTTCTTC. Amino acid sequence: CASSQRAGDNNEQFF.

This chain uses TRBV2 with TRBJ1-1; TRBD1 is a possible D gene (5 bases). The CDR3 contains 14 residues. With 5 bases removed from V and 5 bases from J, the gap between germline ends came to 15 bases. Germline CDR1 and CDR2: SNHLY and FYNNEI. The CDR3 bases are TGTGCCAGCAGTACTAATCCAGGGAATACTGAAGCTTTCTTT. The encoded protein is CASSTNPGNTEAFF. The variable domain in full, with the rest retrieved from reference TRBV2 and TRBJ1-1, is EPEVTQTPSHQVTQMGQEVILRCVPISNHLYFYWYRQILGQKVEFLVSFYNNEISEKSEIFDDQFSVERPDGSNFTLKIRSTKLEDSAMYFCASSTNPGNTEAFFGQGTRLTVV.

This clone has a handful of counts. This chain links TRBV6-2 or TRBV6-3 with TRBJ2-3; D may be TRBD1 (5 bases). Germline V lookup: CDR1 MNHEY, CDR2 SVGEGT. Between the trimmed V and J ends, which lost 1 base and 4 bases, there was a span of 9 bases. The CDR3 covers 14 residues. This CDR3 reads CASSYFREADTQYF. CDR3 sequence (DNA): TGTGCCAGCAGTTACTTCAGGGAAGCAGATACGCAGTATTTT.

The chain uses TRBV12-3 or TRBV12-4 and TRBJ1-1; unclear D gene. The CDR3 length is 12 residues. Trimming took 2 bases from V and 6 from J, leaving 7 bases between them. CDR3 sequence reads: CASSLFSAEAFF. The CDR3 DNA is TGTGCCAGCAGTTTATTTTCCGCTGAAGCTTTCTTT.

This chain joins TRBV11-2 and TRBJ1-6; TRBD1 matches at 8 bases. This CDR3 spans 14 amino acids. Per the germline V gene, CDR1 is SGHAT and CDR2 is FQNNGV. The V gene end was trimmed by 5 bases and the J gene end by 14 bases; junction bases not matched to a gene: 11. The CDR3 here is CASSPGQAQGTLHF. CDR3 DNA sequence: TGTGCCAGCAGCCCGGGACAGGCCCAGGGGACCCTCCACTTT.

This clone was found once. The V and J genes are TRBV20-1 and TRBJ1-1; D remains unclear. The CDR3 is 11 residues long. CDR1 and CDR2 (germline): DFQATT, SNEGSKA (reference sequence). The germline V and J ends were trimmed by 3 bases and 5 bases, with 7 bases remaining between them. CDR3 sequence reads: CSASERTEAFF. CDR3 coding DNA: TGCAGTGCTAGTGAGAGGACTGAAGCTTTCTTT.

The V gene is TRBV2, the J gene TRBJ2-2; TRBD2 agrees at 12 bases. The CDR3 length is 15 residues. The V segment lost 7 bases and the J segment 7 bases; nucleotides outside the gene matches: 7. CDR1 SNHLY and CDR2 FYNNEI come from the germline V gene. The DNA for the CDR3 is TGTGCCAGCACTTCTAGCGGGGGGGCGGTCGGGGAGCTGTTTTTT. The encoded protein is CASTSSGGAVGELFF. The full variable domain, its missing parts supplied by reference TRBV2 and TRBJ2-2, is EPEVTQTPSHQVTQMGQEVILRCVPISNHLYFYWYRQILGQKVEFLVSFYNNEISEKSEIFDDQFSVERPDGSNFTLKIRSTKLEDSAMYFCASTSSGGAVGELFFGEGSRLTVL.

The V and J genes are TRBV7-2 and TRBJ1-1; 7 positions match TRBD1. V was clipped by 3 bases and J by 1 base; unmatched bases: 5. The CDR3 spans 15 residues. Germline assignment: CDR1 SGHTA and CDR2 FQGNSA. The DNA of the CDR3 is TGTGCCAGCAGCTTTAACAGGGGACCGAACACTGAAGCTTTCTTT. This codes for CASSFNRGPNTEAFF.